This TCR beta chain was found in a study of TIL therapy for anti-PD-1-resistant metastatic lung cancer. Overall study context: Most patients had lung adenocarcinoma. Tumors carried a median roughly 1.5 non-synonymous mutations per megabase.

The CDR3 spans 16 residues. Germline V gene sequence: CDR1 MDHEN, CDR2 SYDVKM. Trimming pared 5 bases from V and 0 bases from J, leaving 14 bases between. The study's findings and limits: TIL cultures after expansion showed higher clonality and lower diversity than baseline tumor (median around 5.9% vs 31%).

The libraries were made with immunoSEQ v3. TCRdb's copy holds only in-frame clones and misses some; the assay was immunoSEQ multiplex PCR. Of approximately 92,000 clones detected, roughly two thirds appear once; the ten largest clones hold roughly 11%. As for this clone: Its antigen is not identified.

Time point in this sample: pre-treatment sample, taken before nivolumab and TIL therapy. The tumor samples were excised metastases, mostly pleural nodules or supraclavicular lymph nodes. Patients then received nivolumab; progressors got lymphodepletion, TIL and IL-2. This material consisted of tumor tissue, taken at baseline. The receptor comes from a person between 25 and 80 years old with non-small cell lung cancer. The chain couples TRBV28 to TRBJ1-3; the D is unclear. DNA for the CDR3: TGTGCCAGCAGTCCGCCAGGAGGGAGCTCTGGAAACACCATATATTTT. Translation: CASSPPGGSSGNTIYF.